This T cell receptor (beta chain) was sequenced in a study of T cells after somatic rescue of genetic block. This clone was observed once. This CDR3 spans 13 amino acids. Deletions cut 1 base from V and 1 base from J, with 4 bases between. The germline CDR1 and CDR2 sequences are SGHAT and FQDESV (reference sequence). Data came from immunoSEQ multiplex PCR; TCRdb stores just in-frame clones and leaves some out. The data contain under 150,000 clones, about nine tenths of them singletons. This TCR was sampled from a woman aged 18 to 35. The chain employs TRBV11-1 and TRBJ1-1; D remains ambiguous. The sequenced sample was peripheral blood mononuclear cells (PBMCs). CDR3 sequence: CASSLDRNTEAFF. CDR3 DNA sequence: TGTGCCAGCAGCTTAGATAGGAACACTGAAGCTTTCTTT.